This is a list of T cell receptor beta chains from one sample in a study of T cells expressing NK-cell markers. One entry per CDR3 protein, without DNA, is what TCRdb gives after re-calling the 5' RACE reads. The sample is made up of around 380,000 distinct CDR3 sequences, and the top ten hold about 10% of it. Sequenced: blood T cells: a sorted CD56 or NKG2C T cell subset, CD4+ or CD8+ T cells, or bulk PBMC T cells (not recorded which). These receptors were taken from a woman aged 45-59 years in good health. CDR3s include the opening cysteine and the closing phenylalanine or tryptophan.

V: TRBV7-9; J: TRBJ2-3; CDR3: CASRSRGNHEGAQYF
V: TRBV10-3; J: TRBJ1-3; CDR3: CAIKILDSGNTIYF
V: TRBV6-4; J: TRBJ2-7; CDR3: CASSETSESSYEQYF
V: TRBV6-1; J: TRBJ1-5; CDR3: CASESVQPQHF
V: TRBV5-6; J: TRBJ2-5; CDR3: CASRMAVQETQYF
V: TRBV5-5; J: TRBJ2-1; CDR3: CASSSSYFGGPSSYNEQFF
V: TRBV25-1; J: TRBJ2-7; CDR3: CASSEYIGVSYEQYF
V: TRBV4-1; J: TRBJ2-4; CDR3: CASSQAYRGGNIQYF
V: TRBV10-3; J: TRBJ2-1; CDR3: CANSAGQEFYNEQFF
V: TRBV6-5; J: TRBJ2-1; CDR3: CASMIGLASNEQFF
V: TRBV6-5; J: TRBJ2-1; CDR3: CASSFRGSGGRNEQFF
V: TRBV6-5; J: TRBJ2-1; CDR3: CASNYGGANNEQFF
V: TRBV3-1; J: TRBJ2-1; CDR3: CASSQIESSGSPEQFF
V: TRBV12-3/TRBV12-4; J: TRBJ2-7; CDR3: CASSHIRDRVGEQYF
V: TRBV24-1; J: TRBJ1-2; CDR3: CATSVGQDYYGYTF
V: TRBV30; J: TRBJ1-2; CDR3: CARRSDNYGYTF
V: TRBV7-2; J: TRBJ1-1; CDR3: CASSPPARGFLVNTEAFF
V: TRBV29-1; J: TRBJ2-7; CDR3: CSVGVSSTSGTTYF
V: TRBV12-3/TRBV12-4; J: TRBJ1-6; CDR3: CASGRTVDSPLHF
V: TRBV12-5; J: TRBJ2-1; CDR3: CASGFSTRVGSLDEQFF
V: TRBV15; J: TRBJ2-5; CDR3: CATSLRGGGETQYF
V: TRBV5-1; J: TRBJ2-5; CDR3: CASSLADWSSGETQYF
V: TRBV7-9; J: TRBJ2-1; CDR3: CASSPRTSGKYEQFF
V: TRBV19; J: TRBJ2-1; CDR3: CASSNSGLRGEQFF
V: TRBV20-1; J: TRBJ2-3; CDR3: CSATSGGRVTDTQYF
V: TRBV20-1; J: TRBJ2-3; CDR3: CSARALTGLKPSTDTQYF
V: TRBV5-1; J: TRBJ2-7; CDR3: CASSFAGGNRVYEQYF
V: TRBV5-1; J: TRBJ2-1; CDR3: CASSPVSSVSSYNEQFF
V: TRBV4-1; J: TRBJ1-2; CDR3: CASTLQGAARGYTF
V: TRBV3-1; J: TRBJ2-7; CDR3: CASSQRGLPYEQYF
V: TRBV6-1; J: TRBJ1-4; CDR3: CASSLRGTLNEKLFF
V: TRBV5-1; J: TRBJ1-2; CDR3: CASIGPNYGYTF
V: TRBV10-3; J: TRBJ1-4; CDR3: CAISSNPFNEKLFF
V: TRBV10-3; J: TRBJ2-2; CDR3: CAISESLAGTGELFF
V: TRBV18; J: TRBJ1-5; CDR3: CASSTNKDISNQPQHF
V: TRBV5-1; J: TRBJ2-2; CDR3: CASSWSVKQGAGELFF
V: TRBV5-1; J: TRBJ2-1; CDR3: CASSLDWYEQFF
V: TRBV11-1; J: TRBJ1-1; CDR3: CASSLAQGSTTEAFF
V: TRBV24-1; J: TRBJ2-1; CDR3: CATRGQKYNEQFF
V: TRBV20-1; J: TRBJ1-2; CDR3: CSVKGTANYGYTF
V: TRBV20-1; J: TRBJ1-1; CDR3: CSAREGRGGSTEAFF
V: TRBV7-3; J: TRBJ2-1; CDR3: CASSLRGFNANNEQFF
V: TRBV20-1; J: TRBJ2-7; CDR3: CSAEGLAENSYEQYF
V: TRBV27; J: TRBJ2-4; CDR3: CASGTLGWAKNIQYF
V: TRBV5-1; J: TRBJ2-3; CDR3: CASSAGGKSTDTQYF
V: TRBV5-1; J: TRBJ2-1; CDR3: CASSPDTLNEQFF
V: TRBV30; J: TRBJ2-7; CDR3: CAWSVQGGSYEQYF
V: TRBV15; J: TRBJ2-5; CDR3: CATSDEGEIGETQYF
V: TRBV20-1; J: TRBJ2-5; CDR3: CSASPPGRAVETQYF
V: TRBV11-3; J: TRBJ1-1; CDR3: CASSEQGRNTEAFF
V: TRBV12-3/TRBV12-4; J: TRBJ2-1; CDR3: CASSSILHTGLAERNEQFF
V: TRBV20-1; J: TRBJ1-1; CDR3: CSALGGATEAFF